This is a list of T cell receptor beta chains from one sample in a study of T cells expressing NK-cell markers. TCRdb reprocessed the 5' RACE reads and stores each CDR3 protein as one record, lacking DNA. The sample's table shows approximately 380,000 distinct CDR3 sequences. The sample comprised blood T cells: a sorted CD56 or NKG2C T cell subset, CD4+ or CD8+ T cells, or bulk PBMC T cells (not recorded which). The source is a man aged 18 to 69 in good health. Each CDR3 is given with its conserved first and last residue.

J gene: TRBJ2-3; V gene: TRBV18; CDR3 protein: CASSPLTGQGSTDTQYF
J gene: TRBJ2-1; V gene: TRBV5-5; CDR3 protein: CASSILVGARGVEQFF
J gene: TRBJ2-3; V gene: TRBV7-6; CDR3 protein: CASSSTLVGAQYF
J gene: TRBJ2-3; V gene: TRBV5-1; CDR3 protein: CASSQGTGSHADTQYF
J gene: TRBJ1-1; V gene: TRBV2; CDR3 protein: CASTRGGSNTEAFF
J gene: TRBJ2-2; V gene: TRBV11-2; CDR3 protein: CASSVRGVAGELFF
J gene: TRBJ1-1; V gene: TRBV24-1; CDR3 protein: CATSEDHGTEAFF
J gene: TRBJ1-4; V gene: TRBV24-1; CDR3 protein: CATSGEGGDNEKLFF
J gene: TRBJ2-2; V gene: TRBV9; CDR3 protein: CASSARQGMRTGELFF
J gene: TRBJ1-2; V gene: TRBV6-5; CDR3 protein: CASSYSRDSYGYTF
J gene: TRBJ2-2; V gene: TRBV29-1; CDR3 protein: CSVALGTSNTGELFF
J gene: TRBJ1-5; V gene: TRBV5-8; CDR3 protein: CASSLVMVLPQHF
J gene: TRBJ1-2; V gene: TRBV21-1; CDR3 protein: CASSARQGDWGYTF
J gene: TRBJ1-2; V gene: TRBV5-1; CDR3 protein: CASSPGGYGYTF
J gene: TRBJ1-4; V gene: TRBV7-2; CDR3 protein: CASSFGFGNEKLFF
J gene: TRBJ1-2; V gene: TRBV5-1; CDR3 protein: CASSSGGTANYGYTF
J gene: TRBJ2-2; V gene: TRBV4-2; CDR3 protein: CASSHRSGLGNGGELFF
J gene: TRBJ2-5; V gene: TRBV20-1; CDR3 protein: CSARDVTSGGGSQYF
J gene: TRBJ2-5; V gene: TRBV9; CDR3 protein: CASSVGPGRGETQYF
J gene: TRBJ2-7; V gene: TRBV5-6; CDR3 protein: CASLAGPRGYEQYF
J gene: TRBJ2-5; V gene: TRBV2; CDR3 protein: CAGGTGVGETQYF
J gene: TRBJ2-7; V gene: TRBV4-2; CDR3 protein: CASSQDERRRGGVYEQYF
J gene: TRBJ2-1; V gene: TRBV15; CDR3 protein: CATSDSGLGTPNEQFF
J gene: TRBJ2-3; V gene: TRBV7-3; CDR3 protein: CASSKNRADTQYF
J gene: TRBJ1-6; V gene: TRBV20-1; CDR3 protein: CSALRARGTLINSPLHF
J gene: TRBJ2-3; V gene: TRBV11-2; CDR3 protein: CASALGTGGQYF
J gene: TRBJ1-5; V gene: TRBV15; CDR3 protein: CATSSQGGQPQHF
J gene: TRBJ2-3; V gene: TRBV12-3/TRBV12-4; CDR3 protein: CASRPSGGGPSTDTQYF
J gene: TRBJ2-5; V gene: TRBV5-1; CDR3 protein: CASSLGTGGRETQYF
J gene: TRBJ2-7; V gene: TRBV7-2; CDR3 protein: CASSPRTYRDRGSEQYF
J gene: TRBJ1-2; V gene: TRBV28; CDR3 protein: CASRRGGGYTF
J gene: TRBJ2-3; V gene: TRBV4-1; CDR3 protein: CASSKIGGRADTQYF
J gene: TRBJ2-3; V gene: TRBV2; CDR3 protein: CASSRLAGARTDTQYF
J gene: TRBJ2-1; V gene: TRBV5-4; CDR3 protein: CASSLPSFYEQFF
J gene: TRBJ2-7; V gene: TRBV28; CDR3 protein: CASIEGGSYEQYF
J gene: TRBJ1-2; V gene: TRBV20-1; CDR3 protein: CSAHPRDRGNYGYTF
J gene: TRBJ1-1; V gene: TRBV2; CDR3 protein: CASSAQQNLNTEAFF
J gene: TRBJ1-3; V gene: TRBV11-3; CDR3 protein: CASSPTYSGNTIYF
J gene: TRBJ2-3; V gene: TRBV5-6; CDR3 protein: CASNQAGGPVPDTQYF
J gene: TRBJ2-4; V gene: TRBV27; CDR3 protein: CASSFYGALAKNIQYF
J gene: TRBJ1-5; V gene: TRBV6-1; CDR3 protein: CASRPASNQPQHF
J gene: TRBJ2-4; V gene: TRBV12-3/TRBV12-4; CDR3 protein: CASSPERGRSIQYF
J gene: TRBJ1-2; V gene: TRBV7-2; CDR3 protein: CASSQDRADYYGYTF
J gene: TRBJ2-3; V gene: TRBV19; CDR3 protein: CASSGSRRGLTDTQYF
J gene: TRBJ2-6; V gene: TRBV5-5; CDR3 protein: CASSNTGTGANVLTF
J gene: TRBJ1-1; V gene: TRBV15; CDR3 protein: CATSRAGSLNTEAFF
J gene: TRBJ2-7; V gene: TRBV20-1; CDR3 protein: CSASQLTAFSEQYF
J gene: TRBJ1-1; V gene: TRBV5-1; CDR3 protein: CASSLEGRVQAFF
J gene: TRBJ2-7; V gene: TRBV19; CDR3 protein: CASSNLRVSYEQYF
J gene: TRBJ1-1; V gene: TRBV29-1; CDR3 protein: CSVEGLGSGWTNTEAFF
J gene: TRBJ2-1; V gene: TRBV2; CDR3 protein: CASEQGRSEQFF
J gene: TRBJ1-5; V gene: TRBV12-3/TRBV12-4; CDR3 protein: CASSLKDRGLRQPQHF